These 3 T cell receptor beta chains share one sample of origin, sequenced in a study of a mutant IDH1 vaccine in newly diagnosed glioma. TCRdb keeps only in-frame clones here, not all; method: immunoSEQ multiplex PCR. The sample lists tens of thousands of clones, approximately 91% occurring once. Described time point: baseline, week 1 (first vaccination visit). Treatment meaning: pre-vaccination baseline after standard-of-care therapy. The sample here was PBMCs, taken from a glioma patient treated with radiotherapy, temozolomide or both. The receptors shown here come from a young man with glioma.

The V gene is TRBV10-3, the J gene TRBJ1-2; D remains unclear. Germline values: CDR1 ENHRY, CDR2 SYGVKD. This CDR3 is 14 amino acids long. V lost 0 bases and J lost 12, with 17 bases in between. DNA of the CDR3: TGTGCCATCAGTGAGTCTTCGGCAACCAGCGGCCACACCTTC. Translation gives CAISESSATSGHTF.

The rearrangement links TRBV10-3 to TRBJ1-5; unclear D gene. Between the trimmed V and J ends, which lost 6 bases and 5 bases, there was a span of 11 bases. CDR1 ENHRY and CDR2 SYGVKD come from the germline V gene. The CDR3 is 13 amino acids. The CDR3 spells CAISRGNDQPQHF. In nucleotides, the CDR3 is TGTGCCATCAGCCGAGGAAATGATCAGCCCCAGCATTTT.

This clone appeared a single time. The chain carries TRBV7-2 and TRBJ1-2; D call uncertain. Between the trimmed V and J ends, which lost 3 bases and 1 base, there was a span of 18 bases. Germline V lookup: CDR1 SGHTA, CDR2 FQGNSA. CDR3 size: 17 residues. Here the CDR3 reads CASSFDADRLNNYGYTF. CDR3 DNA sequence: TGTGCCAGCAGCTTTGATGCTGACCGATTAAATAACTATGGCTACACCTTC.